These T cell receptor beta chains were read from a single sample in a study of vaccination effects on CD4 cells after COVID-19. This table comes from immunoSEQ multiplex PCR, and its TCRdb copy is limited to in-frame clones, with some not included. The table includes nearly 25,000 clones, around 70% detected once. No antigen has been assigned to these receptors. The source was CD4+ T cells from PBMCs cultured with SARS-CoV-2 spike peptides, collected after COVID-19 vaccination. The receptor source for this set is a human donor who received a COVID-19 vaccine. The CDR3 runs from the conserved cysteine through the conserved F or W. A D gene is named only where the DNA matches it firmly.

TRBV7-6 | TRBD1 | CASSKGQGTEKLFF
TRBV5-1 | TRBD2 | CASSLSGGAFVYQETQYF
TRBV7-7 | - | CASSLEAGTEAFF
TRBV7-9 | - | CASSTHRGFQSTDTQYF
TRBV4-1 | - | CASSQMHIIPQPQHF
TRBV6-5 | TRBD1 | CASSPDRDNSPLHF
TRBV4-1 | TRBD2 | CASSHPRTSGGDNEQFF
TRBV19 | TRBD1 | CASSPTGEVTQYF
TRBV7-2 | TRBD2 | CASSLARWGTSSLGSYNEQFF
TRBV3-1/TRBV3-2 | - | CASSQPSGVTSYGYTF
TRBV6-5 | TRBD1 | CASSPDRGTEAFF
TRBV27 | - | CASTLQGSNEQFF
TRBV20-1 | - | CSASDGRRAGNTIYF
TRBV5-8 | TRBD2 | CASSSGEAGVETQYF
TRBV19 | - | CASSSALMTGNTIYF
TRBV7-2 | TRBD2 | CASSRPGTSGSSYNEQFF
TRBV29-1 | TRBD2 | CSVIWSGGLSDTQYF
TRBV2 | - | CASSDGVLSNQPQHF
TRBV12-3/TRBV12-4 | TRBD1 | CASSWTGQQPQHF
TRBV5-1 | - | CASSLAGINQPQHF
TRBV7-7 | - | CASSLAVDQPQHF
TRBV6-2/TRBV6-3 | TRBD1 | CASSRHRGRGQPQHF
TRBV5-1 | - | CASSLMGKETQYF
TRBV5-1 | - | CASSNPGGETQYF
TRBV6-5 | - | CASSYGGISRQYF
TRBV19 | TRBD1 | CASKRQTGSETQYF
TRBV5-6 | - | CASNQGGAGELFF
TRBV6-5 | - | CASSYSGLSSNQPQHF